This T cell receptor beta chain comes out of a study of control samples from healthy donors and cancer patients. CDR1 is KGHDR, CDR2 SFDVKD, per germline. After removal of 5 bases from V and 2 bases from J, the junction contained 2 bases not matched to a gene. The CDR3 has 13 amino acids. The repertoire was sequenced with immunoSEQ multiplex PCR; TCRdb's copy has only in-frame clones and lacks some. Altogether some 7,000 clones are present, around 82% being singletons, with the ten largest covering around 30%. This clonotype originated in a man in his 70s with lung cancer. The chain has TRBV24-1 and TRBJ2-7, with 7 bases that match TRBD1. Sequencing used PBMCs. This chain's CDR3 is CATSGDSAYEQYF. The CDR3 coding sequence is TGTGCCACCAGTGGGGACAGTGCCTACGAGCAGTACTTC.